The text below deals with one T cell receptor (beta chain). In the source study's methods: Estimation of nucleated cell counts was performed using reference gene primer amplification. The data were produced by immunoSEQ multiplex PCR, yet TCRdb's version contains in-frame clones alone and is incomplete. For V, J and clone size, that table is used; D and trimming come from the DNA. This sample carries some 100,000 clones, 82% of them seen once, and the ten largest clones take around 7%. This specimen comes from a study of blood T cell repertoires in COVID-19. Overall study context: There were acute and convalescent COVID-19 samples, and they came from the United States, Italy and Spain.

Germline CDR1 is LNHDA and CDR2 is SQIVND (reference sequence). This CDR3 has 13 residues. Between the trimmed V and J ends, which lost 3 bases and 7 bases, there was a span of 12 bases. Sample: peripheral blood. The source of this sequence is a man aged 45 to 65 with active or convalescent COVID-19. The rearrangement joins TRBV19 to TRBJ2-5; maybe TRBD1 (6 bases). CDR3 DNA sequence: TGTGCCAGTAGTATGACCGAGGGGGTGACCCAGTACTTC. Its translation is CASSMTEGVTQYF. Full variable domain (rest looked up from reference TRBV19 and TRBJ2-5): DGGITQSPKYLFRKEGQNVTLSCEQNLNHDAMYWYRQDPGQGLRLIYYSQIVNDFQKGDIAEGYSVSREKKESFPLTVTSAQKNPTAFYLCASSMTEGVTQYFGPGTRLLVL.